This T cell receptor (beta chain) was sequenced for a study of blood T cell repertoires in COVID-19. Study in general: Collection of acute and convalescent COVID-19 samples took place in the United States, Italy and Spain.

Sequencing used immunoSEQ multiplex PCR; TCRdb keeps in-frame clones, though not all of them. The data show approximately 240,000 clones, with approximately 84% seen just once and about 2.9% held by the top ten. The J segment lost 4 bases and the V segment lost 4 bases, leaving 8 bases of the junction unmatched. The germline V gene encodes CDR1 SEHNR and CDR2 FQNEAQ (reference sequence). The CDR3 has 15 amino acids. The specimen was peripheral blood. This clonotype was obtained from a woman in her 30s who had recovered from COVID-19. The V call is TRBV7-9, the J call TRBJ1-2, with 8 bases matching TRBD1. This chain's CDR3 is CASSSDRAEAYGYTF. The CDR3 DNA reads TGTGCCAGCAGCTCGGACAGGGCGGAGGCCTATGGCTACACCTTC.